What follows are 21 T cell receptor beta chains derived from one specimen sequenced in a study of neurological immune-mediated disorders. TCRdb processed the 5' RACE reads anew with MiXCR; each CDR3 protein has one entry. The sample contains 45,000 to 70,000 distinct CDR3 sequences, approximately 4.4% of which appear only once. The specimen sequenced was PBMCs. These receptors all stem from a man aged 50 to 59 with multiple sclerosis.

This clonotype was seen many times. For the CDR3, the DNA is TGTGCCAGCAGCCTCGACGGGACTCACTCCTACGAGCAGTACTTC. Translation gives CASSLDGTHSYEQYF. The chain has TRBV28 and TRBJ2-7, with D possibly TRBD2 on 6 matching bases. V lost 6 bases and J 0 bases, leaving 15 bases between the germline ends. This CDR3 has 15 residues. CDR1 and CDR2 (germline): MDHEN, SYDVKM.

This clonotype was picked up many times. The chain is built from TRBV28 and TRBJ1-4, with unresolved D. This CDR3 spans 15 amino acids. Germline CDR1 is MDHEN and CDR2 is SYDVKM. Trimming shortened V by 3 bases and J by 4 bases, and 12 bases separated the two germline ends. The CDR3 protein is CASSFWGGFNEKLFF. CDR3 DNA: TGTGCCAGCAGTTTTTGGGGTGGCTTTAATGAAAAACTGTTTTTT. Using reference TRBV28 and TRBJ1-4 for the parts outside the CDR3, the full variable domain is DVKVTQSSRYLVKRTGEKVFLECVQDMDHENMFWYRQDPGLGLRLIYFSYDVKMKEKGDIPEGYSVSREKKERFSLILESASTNQTSMYLCASSFWGGFNEKLFFGSGTQLSVL.

This clonotype was seen at least ten times. V usage is TRBV20-1 and J usage is TRBJ1-1, with a possible D match to TRBD1 (5 bases). This CDR3 contains 15 residues. Trimming stripped 5 bases from V and 2 bases from J, with 18 bases between. The V gene's germline CDR1 is DFQATT and CDR2 SNEGSKA (reference sequence). CDR3 protein: CSALWSLQGNTEAFF. CDR3 nucleotide sequence: TGCAGTGCTCTTTGGTCTCTGCAGGGAAACACTGAAGCTTTCTTT.

This clonotype turned up a few times. The chain joins TRBV4-1 to TRBJ2-7; D unresolved. The CDR3 contains 14 residues. Trimming stripped 0 bases from V and 7 bases from J, with 13 bases between. In germline, CDR1 is MGHRA, CDR2 YSYEKL. The CDR3 loop reads CASSQDIAPGEQYF. CDR3 coding DNA: TGCGCCAGCAGCCAAGATATAGCCCCCGGGGAGCAGTACTTC.

This clonotype is labeled medium-sized. The gene calls are TRBV29-1 and TRBJ2-3, with D unresolved. CDR1 is SQVTM, CDR2 ANQGSEA, per germline. CDR3 length: 13 residues. V lost 7 bases and J lost 0, with 11 bases in between. In DNA form, the CDR3 reads TGCAGCGCAGGACGGTTAAGCACAGATACGCAGTATTTT. This gives the protein CSAGRLSTDTQYF.

This clonotype was found many times. The CDR3 protein is CASSFGLAGGLAGELFF. In DNA, the CDR3 is TGCGCCAGCAGCTTCGGACTAGCGGGGGGGCTGGCCGGGGAGCTGTTTTTT. The chain carries TRBV5-1 and TRBJ2-2, with 15 positions matching TRBD2. CDR1 SGHRS and CDR2 YFSETQ come from the germline V gene. CDR3 length: 17 residues. The J segment lost 6 bases and the V segment lost 2 bases, leaving 5 bases of the junction unmatched.

The table lists this clonotype with many counts. CDR3 residues: CASSSFRTSGVETQYF. In nucleotides, the CDR3 is TGTGCCAGCAGCTCTTTTCGGACTAGCGGGGTGGAGACCCAGTACTTC. The V and J genes are TRBV7-9 and TRBJ2-5; 12 bases align to TRBD2. The junction had 8 bases not matched to a gene; V was cut back by 4 bases and J by 5 bases. This CDR3 is built from 16 residues. Germline V lookup: CDR1 SEHNR, CDR2 FQNEAQ (reference sequence).

This clonotype appeared many times. The rearrangement joins TRBV25-1 to TRBJ2-3; 10 bases map to TRBD1. This CDR3 region has 16 residues. V dropped 5 bases and J dropped 4; count of bases not matched to a gene: 9. Germline assignment: CDR1 MGHDK and CDR2 SYGVNS. This chain's CDR3 is CASSRPGQGSPDTQYF. The CDR3 DNA reads as TGTGCCAGCAGTCGACCGGGACAGGGGTCTCCAGATACGCAGTATTTT.

The V call is TRBV11-2, the J call TRBJ2-2; D is unresolved. The CDR3 is 12 residues long. Germline values: CDR1 SGHAT, CDR2 FQNNGV. Trimming removed 6 bases from V and 7 bases from J, with 9 bases in between. The chain's CDR3 is CASSHWGGELFF. The CDR3 DNA reads TGTGCCAGCAGTCACTGGGGCGGGGAGCTGTTTTTT. Full variable domain (outside the CDR3, taken from reference TRBV11-2 and TRBJ2-2): EAGVAQSPRYKIIEKRQSVAFWCNPISGHATLYWYQQILGQGPKLLIQFQNNGVVDDSQLPKDRFSAERLKGVDSTLKIQPAKLEDSAVYLCASSHWGGELFFGEGSRLTVL.

This clonotype was detected many times. J is TRBJ2-7 and V is TRBV29-1; D uncertain. Germline V gene lookup returns CDR1 SQVTM and CDR2 ANQGSEA. V was shortened by 4 bases and J by 4 bases, with 11 bases between the two germline ends. The CDR3 is 12 residues long. CDR3 in DNA: TGCAGCGTTGGGGTCAAGGGATACGAGCAGTACTTC. Translation: CSVGVKGYEQYF.

The J gene is TRBJ1-1, the V gene TRBV4-1; D perhaps matches TRBD1 (5 bases). The germline gives CDR1 MGHRA, CDR2 YSYEKL. The V gene lost 3 bases and the J gene lost 0 bases, with 8 bases spanning the gap. This CDR3 spans 14 amino acids. CDR3 DNA sequence: TGCGCCAGCAGCCACAGGGCGATGAACACTGAAGCTTTCTTT. Protein product: CASSHRAMNTEAFF.

This clonotype has a count of ten or more. The CDR3 loop reads CSARGGSSTAQFF. Written as DNA, the CDR3 is TGCAGTGCTAGAGGAGGAAGCTCGACGGCGCAGTTCTTC. This chain joins TRBV20-1 and TRBJ2-1; D gene ambiguous. From germline, CDR1 is DFQATT and CDR2 SNEGSKA (reference sequence). V shed 1 base and J shed 12 bases, with 16 bases lying between them. The length of the CDR3 is 13 residues.

This clonotype has at least ten counts. The genes are TRBV5-5 and TRBJ1-1; the match to TRBD1 covers 9 bases. V dropped 2 bases and J dropped 11; count of bases not matched to a gene: 10. CDR3 length: 14 amino acids. Per germline, CDR1 SGHKS and CDR2 YYEKEE (reference sequence). The CDR3 loop reads CASSFGTGRPSAFF. The CDR3 region has the DNA TGTGCCAGCAGCTTCGGGACAGGGAGGCCATCGGCTTTCTTT.

This clonotype showed up many times. The V and J genes are TRBV7-8 and TRBJ2-7; no clear D. V was cut by 5 bases and J by 1 base, with 9 bases left in between. The CDR3 has 13 amino acids. Germline V gene data show CDR1 as SGHVS and CDR2 as FQNEAQ. CDR3 coding DNA: TGTGCCAGCAGCCTACGCCGGTCCTACGAGCAGTACTTC. Residues: CASSLRRSYEQYF.

This clonotype came up many times. In DNA form, the CDR3 reads TGTGCCAGCAGTAATTCGGGGGCTGGAAACACCATATATTTT. Amino acids: CASSNSGAGNTIYF. The gene calls are TRBV5-8 and TRBJ1-3; tentative D call: TRBD1 (5 bases). Germline V gene sequence: CDR1 SGHTS, CDR2 YDEGEE. V lost 5 bases and J lost 2, with 11 bases in between. The CDR3 contains 14 residues.

This clonotype occurred many times. This chain links TRBV11-2 with TRBJ1-3, with D possibly TRBD1 on 6 matching bases. Looked up from germline, CDR1 is SGHAT and CDR2 is FQNNGV. Trimming cost V 3 bases and J 0 bases, with 9 bases left between them. CDR3 size: 15 residues. The CDR3: CASSLTGHSGNTIYF. CDR3 coding DNA: TGTGCCAGCAGCTTGACAGGCCACTCTGGAAACACCATATATTTT.

The chain links TRBV18 to TRBJ1-1; perhaps TRBD1 as D (5 bases). CDR3 size: 16 residues. Germline CDR1 reads KGHSH; CDR2 reads LQKENI. The ends were cut back, 10 bases at V and 2 bases at J, with 23 bases in the middle. CDR3: CANIRQPGLRNTEAFF. CDR3 DNA sequence: TGTGCCAACATCCGGCAGCCGGGACTAAGAAACACTGAAGCTTTCTTT.

This clonotype was detected only a few times. The chain couples TRBV4-1 to TRBJ2-1, with 14 bases aligning to TRBD2. This CDR3 contains 16 residues. Germline values: CDR1 MGHRA, CDR2 YSYEKL. V was clipped by 2 bases and J by 6 bases; unmatched bases: 3. CDR3 loop: CASSQPGLAGANEQFF. The DNA for the CDR3 is TGCGCCAGCAGCCAACCGGGACTAGCGGGAGCCAATGAGCAGTTCTTC.

This clonotype has a count of ten or more. V gene TRBV5-1 combines with J gene TRBJ1-2, with a tentative D call TRBD1 (5 bases). Germline V gives CDR1 SGHRS, CDR2 YFSETQ. Deletions cut 0 bases from V and 1 base from J, with 16 bases between. The CDR3 is 17 amino acids. As DNA, the CDR3 is TGCGCCAGCAGCTTGGCCTACGCCTGGGGGATTAACTATGGCTACACCTTC. It yields the protein CASSLAYAWGINYGYTF.

This clonotype has ten or more counts. The chain uses TRBV4-1 and TRBJ2-1; tentatively, D is TRBD2 (6 bases). CDR1 is MGHRA, CDR2 YSYEKL, per germline. The germline V and J ends were trimmed by 1 base and 2 bases, with 9 bases remaining between them. The CDR3 runs 15 residues. CDR3 amino acids: CASSQVSGTYNEQFF. The CDR3 nucleotides are TGCGCCAGCAGCCAAGTTAGCGGCACCTACAATGAGCAGTTCTTC.

This clonotype was picked up many times. The gene calls are TRBV24-1 and TRBJ2-1; 10 positions match TRBD2. Trimming removed 3 bases from V and 6 bases from J; junction bases left unmatched: 4. Germline CDR1 and CDR2: KGHDR and SFDVKD. The CDR3 is made up of 15 amino acids. CDR3 amino acids: CATSDASGGRNEQFF. The CDR3 nucleotides read TGTGCCACCAGTGATGCTAGCGGGGGACGCAATGAGCAGTTCTTC.